This note documents a single T cell receptor beta chain sequence. As yet, its antigen is unknown. PCR used 60 Vbeta primers and 13 Jbeta primers. Per the study methods: In a later analysis, of tens of millions of unique beta chains, around 11 million appeared in at least two donors. Produced via immunoSEQ multiplex PCR; TCRdb's table is partial and in-frame only. V and J calls plus clone size are reproduced from that table; the DNA served to infer D and trimming. The sample's table shows approximately 50,000 clones. Germline loops: CDR1 SQVTM, CDR2 ANQGSEA. Trimming pared 4 bases from V and 0 bases from J, leaving 7 bases between. This CDR3 region has 13 residues. This entry is derived from a study of cytomegalovirus exposure and HLA in healthy donors. Study summary: The roughly 120 million unique TCR beta sequences, from about 180 million T cells, were found by an earlier analysis.

Regarding the study as a whole: Most of the CMV-associated TCR beta chains (in a later analysis) appeared to be HLA-restricted. Analysis performed later showed TCR beta chains linked to HLA being more clonally expanded than equally common others.

This clonotype originated in a male donor in good health and CMV-seronegative. This rearrangement joins TRBV29-1 to TRBJ2-1; D is ambiguous. Sequencing input: PBMCs. The CDR3 sequence: CSVGGGSYNEQFF. The CDR3, as DNA: TGCAGCGTTGGCGGCGGCTCCTACAATGAGCAGTTCTTC.